The 8 T cell receptor beta chains given below trace back to one sample, sequenced in a study of T-cell reconstitution after alpha-beta-depleted transplantation in children (dated by TCRdb to 2016 to 2017). The treatment or condition label corresponds to: allogeneic hematopoietic cell transplantation with graft depleted of TCRalphabeta T cells and CD19 B cells. The method was PCR. Sequenced on an Illumina HiSeq 2500. TCR libraries were prepared with molecular barcoding, using unique molecular identifiers to normalize TCRbeta repertoire quantification. TCRdb reran the public reads through fastp at Q25 and MiXCR, keeping productive beta chains. A single entry per CDR3 protein holds the most common genes and DNA from its merged rows. The sample contains under 100,000 distinct CDR3 sequences, 15% to 18% of them found a single time. Around a fifth of the sample goes to the ten largest clones. This sample comprised PBMCs, mostly from graft donor cells, obtained 180 days after TCRalphabeta/CD19-depleted stem cell transplant. All receptors derive from a male patient between 2 and 9 years old who had a stem cell transplant for acute lymphoblastic leukemia, so the T cells may come from the graft donor.

This clonotype was seen at least ten times. This chain links TRBV7-9 with TRBJ2-7, with no clear D. Germline assignment: CDR1 SEHNR and CDR2 FQNEAQ (reference sequence). The CDR3 has 12 amino acids. The V end lost 3 bases, the J end lost 6 bases, and 9 bases lay between the germline ends. The CDR3 nucleotides are TGTGCCAGCAGCTTTGACCCGGGCGAGCAGTACTTC. This encodes CASSFDPGEQYF. Based on the CDR3 plus reference TRBV7-9 and TRBJ2-7, the full variable domain is DTGVSQNPRHKITKRGQNVTFRCDPISEHNRLYWYRQTLGQGPEFLTYFQNEAQLEKSRLLSDRFSAERPKGSFSTLEIQRTEQGDSAMYLCASSFDPGEQYFGPGTRLTVT.

This clonotype came up many times. The J gene is TRBJ1-4, the V gene TRBV7-9; D remains unclear. This CDR3 spans 15 amino acids. V lost 5 bases, J lost 9 bases, and 19 bases lay in between. CDR1 is SEHNR and CDR2 is FQNEAQ in the germline V gene (reference sequence). The CDR3: CASSPSEEGAKKLFF. The CDR3 region has the DNA TGTGCCAGCAGCCCATCGGAGGAGGGAGCAAAAAAACTGTTTTTT.

This clonotype turned up a few times. The chain recombines TRBV7-9 with TRBJ2-7; D may be TRBD1 (6 bases). From germline, CDR1 is SEHNR and CDR2 FQNEAQ (reference sequence). This CDR3 is 14 amino acids long. V lost 5 bases and J 3 bases, leaving 14 bases between the germline ends. The CDR3 is CASSPLRGFYEQYF. CDR3 DNA: TGTGCCAGCAGCCCCCTCAGGGGTTTCTACGAGCAGTACTTC. The full variable domain, its missing parts supplied by reference TRBV7-9 and TRBJ2-7, is DTGVSQNPRHKITKRGQNVTFRCDPISEHNRLYWYRQTLGQGPEFLTYFQNEAQLEKSRLLSDRFSAERPKGSFSTLEIQRTEQGDSAMYLCASSPLRGFYEQYFGPGTRLTVT.

This clonotype has only a few counts. The rearrangement joins TRBV11-2 to TRBJ1-4; unclear D gene. V was clipped by 6 bases and J by 8 bases, with 19 bases between them. Germline V gene lookup returns CDR1 SGHAT and CDR2 FQNNGV. The CDR3 has 15 residues. The CDR3 DNA follows: TGTGCCAGCAGGTTCCTACACCCGGATGGGGAAAAACTGTTTTTT. It translates to CASRFLHPDGEKLFF. Combining the CDR3 with reference TRBV11-2 and TRBJ1-4 gives the whole variable domain EAGVAQSPRYKIIEKRQSVAFWCNPISGHATLYWYQQILGQGPKLLIQFQNNGVVDDSQLPKDRFSAERLKGVDSTLKIQPAKLEDSAVYLCASRFLHPDGEKLFFGSGTQLSVL.

This chain connects TRBV5-5 to TRBJ1-5; D gene ambiguous. The V end lost 4 bases, the J end lost 0 bases, and 14 bases lay between the germline ends. The CDR3 is made up of 16 amino acids. Germline V gene lookup returns CDR1 SGHKS and CDR2 YYEKEE (reference sequence). The CDR3 bases are TGTGCCAGCAGCCCCGGGCGGGAATATAGCAATCAGCCCCAGCATTTT. Translating gives CASSPGREYSNQPQHF.

The chain recombines TRBV12-3 or TRBV12-4 with TRBJ2-1; 7 positions match TRBD2. Trimming at V came to 5 bases and at J to 5 bases, leaving 6 bases not matched to a gene. CDR3 size: 14 residues. DNA of the CDR3: TGTGCCAGCAGTAGACTAGCCGGCAACAATGAGCAGTTCTTC. This sequence encodes CASSRLAGNNEQFF.

The chain carries TRBV5-1 and TRBJ1-6, with 7 bases lining up with TRBD1. The CDR3 covers 15 residues. Germline V lookup: CDR1 SGHRS, CDR2 YFSETQ. V was pared by 7 bases and J by 10 bases, with 14 bases of the junction left unmatched. CDR3 sequence reads: CASGTGEEIRSPLHF. CDR3 coding DNA: TGCGCCAGCGGAACAGGGGAGGAGATCCGGTCACCCCTCCACTTT.

This clonotype was observed a few times. The chain carries TRBV6-5 and TRBJ2-5; D perhaps matches TRBD2 (6 bases). The CDR3 has 15 residues. With 2 bases removed from V and 3 bases from J, the gap between germline ends came to 13 bases. Germline V gives CDR1 MNHEY, CDR2 SVGAGI. The CDR3 loop is CASSYGAGTEETQYF. The CDR3 DNA reads TGTGCCAGCAGTTACGGGGCGGGGACTGAAGAGACCCAGTACTTC.